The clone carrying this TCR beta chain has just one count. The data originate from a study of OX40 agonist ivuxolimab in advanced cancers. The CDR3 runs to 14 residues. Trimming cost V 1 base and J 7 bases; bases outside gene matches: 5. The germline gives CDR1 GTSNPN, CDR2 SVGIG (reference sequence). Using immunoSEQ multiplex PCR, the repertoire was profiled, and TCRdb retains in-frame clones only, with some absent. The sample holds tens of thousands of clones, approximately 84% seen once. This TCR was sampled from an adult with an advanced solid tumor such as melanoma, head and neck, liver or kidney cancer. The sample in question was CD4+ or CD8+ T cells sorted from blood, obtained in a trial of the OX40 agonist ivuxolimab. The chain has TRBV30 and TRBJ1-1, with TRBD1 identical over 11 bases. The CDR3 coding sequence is TGTGCCTGGAGTGCAAGGGACAGGGGGATTGAAGCTTTCTTT. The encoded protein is CAWSARDRGIEAFF.